This T cell receptor beta chain came from a study of blood T cell repertoires in COVID-19. Study overall: Both acute and convalescent COVID-19 samples were obtained from the United States, Italy and Spain.

Here immunoSEQ multiplex PCR was the method, and the copy in TCRdb shows in-frame clones only, minus some. The repertoire holds 150,000 to 200,000 clones, with around 86% as singletons. CDR3 length: 13 amino acids. V dropped 2 bases and J dropped 12 bases, with 14 bases sitting between them. From germline, CDR1 is MDHEN and CDR2 SYDVKM. The receptor was derived from a middle-aged man with acute or convalescent COVID-19. The sample comprised peripheral blood. The chain carries TRBV28 and TRBJ2-1; D unclear. The CDR3 is CASSLTPPLGQFF. The CDR3 coding sequence is TGTGCCAGCAGTTTAACACCACCTCTAGGGCAGTTCTTC.